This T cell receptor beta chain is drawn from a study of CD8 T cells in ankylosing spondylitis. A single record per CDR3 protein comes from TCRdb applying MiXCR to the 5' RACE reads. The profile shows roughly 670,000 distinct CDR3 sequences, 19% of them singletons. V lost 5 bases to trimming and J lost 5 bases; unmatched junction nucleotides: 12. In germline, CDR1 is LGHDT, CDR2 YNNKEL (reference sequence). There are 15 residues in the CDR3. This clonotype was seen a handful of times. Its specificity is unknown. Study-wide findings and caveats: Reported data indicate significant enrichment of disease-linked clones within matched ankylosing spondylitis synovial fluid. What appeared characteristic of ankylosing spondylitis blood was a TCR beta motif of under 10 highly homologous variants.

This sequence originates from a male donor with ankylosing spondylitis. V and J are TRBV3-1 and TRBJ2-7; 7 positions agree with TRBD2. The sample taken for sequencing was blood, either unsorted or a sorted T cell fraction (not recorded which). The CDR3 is CASSSKGAGVNEQYF. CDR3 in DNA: TGTGCCAGCAGCTCTAAAGGGGCGGGAGTGAACGAGCAGTACTTC.